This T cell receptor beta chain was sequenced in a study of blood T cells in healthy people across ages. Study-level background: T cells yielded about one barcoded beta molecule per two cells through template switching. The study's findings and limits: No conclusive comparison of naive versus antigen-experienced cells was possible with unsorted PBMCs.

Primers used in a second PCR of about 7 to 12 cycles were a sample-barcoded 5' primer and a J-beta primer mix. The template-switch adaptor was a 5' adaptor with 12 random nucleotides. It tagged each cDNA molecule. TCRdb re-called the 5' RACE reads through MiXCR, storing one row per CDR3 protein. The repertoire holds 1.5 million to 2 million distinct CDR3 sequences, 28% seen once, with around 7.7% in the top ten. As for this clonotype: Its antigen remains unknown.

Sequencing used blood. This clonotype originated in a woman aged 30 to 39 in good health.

CDR3 nucleotides: TGCAGTGCTCCCCCCCCACGGGGGGGCAGGGAAGATACGCAGTATTTT. Protein: CSAPPPRGGREDTQYF. The rearrangement links TRBV20-1 to TRBJ2-3, with 8 bases lining up with TRBD2. Losses at the gene ends were 5 bases for V and 5 bases for J; bases not matched to a gene: 15. CDR3 length: 16 residues. Germline V gene data show CDR1 as DFQATT and CDR2 as SNEGSKA (reference sequence).